This T cell receptor beta chain was observed in a study of CD8 T cells in Susac syndrome. TCR beta from blood CD8+ and CD4+ T cells was sequenced. Healthy donors constituted the control group, matched for age and sex. The CDR3 spans 13 residues. With 8 bases removed from V and 4 bases from J, the gap between germline ends came to 14 bases. RNA totalling roughly 0.45 to 1 ug underwent reverse transcription with random hexamers. Amplification of the TCR beta CDR3 was carried out by immunoSEQ multiplex PCR, which spanned a total of 54 Vbeta and 13 Jbeta segments. TCRdb analysed the immunoSEQ multiplex PCR reads with MiXCR anew, one entry per CDR3 protein. Altogether about 19,000 distinct CDR3 sequences are present, around 95% being singletons, with the ten largest covering roughly 0.2%.

The gene calls are TRBV12-3 or TRBV12-4 and TRBJ1-1; D may be TRBD1 (5 bases). The sequence came from a human donor in good health. The specimen was CD8+ T cells from PBMCs. The CDR3 nucleotides are TGTGCCAGCCTGATCGATAGGGGCACTGAAGCTTTCTTT. This translates into CASLIDRGTEAFF.